The rows below give T cell receptor beta chains drawn from one sample of a study of T cells and Merkel cell carcinoma outcomes. Generated by immunoSEQ multiplex PCR, the TCRdb table keeps only in-frame clones and is missing some. Of about 15,000 clones detected, around 86% appear once; the ten largest clones hold less than 9.5%. The sample comprised tumor tissue from Merkel cell carcinoma. The receptor set was obtained from a human donor with Merkel cell carcinoma. CDR3s include the opening cysteine and the closing phenylalanine or tryptophan.

TRBJ2-7 TRBV13 CASSPPGTGGNEQYF
TRBJ1-2 TRBV7-9 CASSSDRKDYGYTF
TRBJ2-7 TRBV6-1 CASSEASLDSYEQYF
TRBJ2-1 TRBV18 CASSPLPGTYNEQFF
TRBJ2-7 TRBV7-2 CTSSGLRAEQYF
TRBJ1-2 TRBV10-3 CAITRDLNYGYTF
TRBJ1-6 TRBV30 CAWTFGGPGPLHF
TRBJ1-2 TRBV28 CASSSIMLGGDGYTF
TRBJ2-5 TRBV28 CATEPSTGLPIETQYF
TRBJ1-1 TRBV19 CASSEQGNLITEAFF
TRBJ2-3 TRBV9 CASSVGLLISSTDTQYF
TRBJ1-1 TRBV5-6 CASSWGNTEAFF
TRBJ2-7 TRBV5-1 CASSSLQGSDYEQYF
TRBJ1-1 TRBV6-5 CASSGGRGGTEAFF
TRBJ1-1 TRBV20-1 CSAPVGGATFF
TRBJ2-1 TRBV19 CASSIRRVQNNEQFF
TRBJ1-6 TRBV7-2 CASSSRGGQSSPLHF
TRBJ1-1 TRBV13 CASSSTGTGTDTEAFF
TRBJ1-2 TRBV2 CASSQPHRDGYTF
TRBJ1-3 TRBV19 CASSMRTGKRGNTIYF
TRBJ1-2 TRBV6-5 CASSYWGQDGGYTF
TRBJ2-2 TRBV7-7 CASSSGTSGPNTGELFF
TRBJ1-1 TRBV9 CASSMDSLGTEAFF
TRBJ1-5 TRBV30 CAWSPGTASNQPQHF
TRBJ1-1 TRBV7-9 CASSLVGTGNMNTEAFF
TRBJ1-3 TRBV2 CASTRGHYSGNTIYF
TRBJ1-2 TRBV5-1 CASSPGQGGYGYTF
TRBJ2-2 TRBV2 CASSPRDSGTGELFF
TRBJ2-7 TRBV9 CASSEGGGLWEQYF
TRBJ2-7 TRBV27 CASSPSTGGGDEQYF
TRBJ2-3 TRBV7-6 CVSSPSGGGTDTQYF
TRBJ1-3 TRBV18 CASSPVAGKEPGNTIYF
TRBJ2-7 TRBV6-1 CASSEYGYEQYF
TRBJ2-1 TRBV5-6 CASSRGLSSYNEQFF
TRBJ2-7 TRBV4-1 CASSQAGGFSYEQYF
TRBJ2-5 TRBV4-1 CASSPGLAGALETQYF
TRBJ2-3 TRBV9 CASTSQGTSGSRQYF
TRBJ2-5 TRBV1 CTSSHSPSEPEDQETQYF
TRBJ1-5 TRBV6-1 CAGGAYNQPQHF
TRBJ1-4 TRBV25-1 CASSETGFGEKLFF
TRBJ2-3 TRBV19 CASSTADTQYF
TRBJ2-3 TRBV4-2 CASSQEVGSPQYF
TRBJ1-3 TRBV11-2 CASSFTGLNSGNTIYF
TRBJ2-5 TRBV30 CAWSGRGGQETQYF
TRBJ2-5 TRBV9 CASSVGLAGQQETQYF
TRBJ1-1 TRBV18 CASSPTRQGVTEAFF